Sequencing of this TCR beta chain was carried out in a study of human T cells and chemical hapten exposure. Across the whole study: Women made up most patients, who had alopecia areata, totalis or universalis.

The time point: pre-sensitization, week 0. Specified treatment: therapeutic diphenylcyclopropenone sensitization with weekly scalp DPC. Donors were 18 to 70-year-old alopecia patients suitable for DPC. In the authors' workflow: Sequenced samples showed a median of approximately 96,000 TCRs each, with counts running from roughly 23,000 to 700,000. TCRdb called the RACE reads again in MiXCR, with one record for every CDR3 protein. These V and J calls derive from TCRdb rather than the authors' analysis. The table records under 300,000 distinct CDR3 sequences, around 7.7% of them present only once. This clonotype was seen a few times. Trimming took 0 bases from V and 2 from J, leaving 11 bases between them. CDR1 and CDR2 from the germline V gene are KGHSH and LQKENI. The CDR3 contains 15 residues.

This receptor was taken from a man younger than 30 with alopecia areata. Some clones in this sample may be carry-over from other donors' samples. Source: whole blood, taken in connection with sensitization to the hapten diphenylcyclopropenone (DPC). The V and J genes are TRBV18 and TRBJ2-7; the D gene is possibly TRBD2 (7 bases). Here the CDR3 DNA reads TGTGCCAGCTCACCACCGTGGGGGGGCGCCTACGAGCAGTACTTC. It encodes CASSPPWGGAYEQYF.